These 25 T cell receptor beta chains share one sample of origin, sequenced in a study of neurological immune-mediated disorders. In TCRdb, the 5' RACE reads were re-called with MiXCR into one record per CDR3 protein. This table holds 45,000 or so distinct CDR3 sequences, roughly 6.3% found once. Sequencing was performed on CD4+ T cells from blood. The receptors come from a woman between 35 and 50 years old in good health.

There are many counts of this clonotype. The gene calls are TRBV12-3 or TRBV12-4 and TRBJ1-5; D perhaps matches TRBD1 (5 bases). The CDR3 totals 15 residues. The V end was cut by 7 bases, the J end by 0 bases, with 13 bases between. CDR3 DNA: TGTGCCAGCACCCTGGGACTAAATAGCAATCAGCCCCAGCATTTT. As protein: CASTLGLNSNQPQHF.

The table lists this clonotype with many counts. The rearrangement uses TRBV20-1 and TRBJ1-5; D unclear. The CDR3 loop spans 12 amino acids. Germline V gene lookup returns CDR1 DFQATT and CDR2 SNEGSKA (reference sequence). Trimming removed 6 bases from V and 3 bases from J, with 9 bases in between. DNA for the CDR3: TGCAGTGCAACAGAGTACAATCAGCCCCAGCATTTT. It translates to CSATEYNQPQHF.

In its sample, this clonotype was seen many times. J is TRBJ1-1 and V is TRBV20-1; D not certain. Trimming removed 3 bases at V and 11 bases at J, with 19 bases between. CDR3 length: 13 amino acids. Germline V CDR1 and CDR2: DFQATT, SNEGSKA (reference sequence). The DNA for the CDR3 is TGCAGTGCTAGGTCGGACCGCCATTTCGGGGCTTTCTTT. It codes for CSARSDRHFGAFF.

This clonotype has at least ten counts. The rearrangement links TRBV11-3 to TRBJ2-3, with 8 bases aligning to TRBD2. The length of the CDR3 is 16 residues. The trim removed 2 bases at V and 0 bases at J, leaving 4 bases unmatched. Germline CDR1 and CDR2: SGHNT and YENEEA. CDR3 DNA sequence: TGTGCCAGCAGCTTAACTAGCGGTTTTAGCACAGATACGCAGTATTTT. It codes for CASSLTSGFSTDTQYF.

This clonotype was detected ten times or more. V gene TRBV5-1 combines with J gene TRBJ2-2; 12 bases are a match to TRBD1. The V segment lost 5 bases and the J segment 2 bases; nucleotides outside the gene matches: 4. The CDR3 spans 16 residues. The germline V gene encodes CDR1 SGHRS and CDR2 YFSETQ. The CDR3 protein is CASSSGTGGNTGELFF. CDR3 bases: TGCGCCAGCAGTTCCGGGACAGGGGGCAACACCGGGGAGCTGTTTTTT.

This clonotype was recorded a few times. This rearrangement joins TRBV5-5 to TRBJ2-1; 10 bases are shared with TRBD2. CDR1 and CDR2 from the germline V gene are SGHKS and YYEKEE (reference sequence). This CDR3 has 16 amino acids. Germline trimming cut 0 bases from V and 5 bases from J; bases unmatched to any gene: 5. CDR3 DNA: TGTGCCAGCAGCTTGGGCCTAGCGGGAGTTAACAATGAGCAGTTCTTC. Translated, it gives CASSLGLAGVNNEQFF.

This clonotype was observed at least ten times. The chain combines TRBV20-1 with TRBJ1-5; maybe TRBD1 (6 bases). V was pared by 8 bases and J by 2 bases, with 7 bases between. CDR1 and CDR2 from the germline V gene are DFQATT and SNEGSKA (reference sequence). The CDR3 covers 11 residues. The CDR3 coding sequence is TGCAGTAACAGGGGCAATCAGCCCCAGCATTTT. Protein product: CSNRGNQPQHF.

This clonotype was detected many times. The chain carries TRBV5-1 and TRBJ2-1; no clear D gene. The CDR3 sequence is 13 residues long. The ends were cut back, 0 bases at V and 10 bases at J, with 11 bases in the middle. In germline, CDR1 is SGHRS, CDR2 YFSETQ. This chain's CDR3 is CASSLEASREQFF. CDR3 coding DNA: TGCGCCAGCAGCTTGGAGGCGAGTCGGGAGCAGTTCTTC.

This chain joins TRBV27 and TRBJ2-2; TRBD1 or TRBD2 may be the D gene (6 bases each). Trimming left V 10 bases short and J 1 base short, with 16 bases between. In germline, CDR1 is MNHEY, CDR2 SMNVEV (reference sequence). The CDR3 is made up of 15 amino acids. CDR3 sequence reads: CATVRRDKNTGELFF. The CDR3 DNA reads TGTGCCACCGTAAGGCGGGACAAGAACACCGGGGAGCTGTTTTTT.

This clonotype occurred many times. The chain links TRBV29-1 to TRBJ1-1, with D possibly matching TRBD1 (6 bases). The CDR3 is 15 residues long. In germline, CDR1 is SQVTM, CDR2 ANQGSEA. The germline V and J ends were trimmed by 5 bases and 5 bases, with 21 bases remaining between them. The CDR3 protein is CSVPRQGTSGTEAFF. CDR3 sequence (DNA): TGCAGCGTTCCTCGGCAGGGGACCTCGGGGACTGAAGCTTTCTTT.

The table lists this clonotype with many counts. V is TRBV28 and J is TRBJ2-1; 9 bases are a match to TRBD2. The CDR3 spans 16 residues. In germline, CDR1 is MDHEN, CDR2 SYDVKM. V dropped 4 bases and J dropped 3; count of bases not matched to a gene: 7. This CDR3 reads CASSSFSGRSYNEQFF. CDR3 nucleotide sequence: TGTGCCAGCAGTTCCTTTAGCGGGAGAAGCTACAATGAGCAGTTCTTC.

There are many counts of this clonotype. The rearrangement uses TRBV7-3 and TRBJ2-3; D ambiguous. The length of the CDR3 is 12 residues. The germline V gene has CDR1 SGHTA and CDR2 FQGTGA. The V end was cut by 2 bases, the J end by 6 bases, with 6 bases between. The chain's CDR3 is CASSLGLDTQYF. The CDR3 nucleotides are TGTGCCAGCAGCTTAGGGTTGGATACGCAGTATTTT.

This clonotype was observed many times. This sequence joins TRBV10-3 and TRBJ2-2; D is uncertain. The ends were cut back, 0 bases at V and 6 bases at J, with 11 bases in the middle. The CDR3 consists of 15 residues. In germline, CDR1 is ENHRY, CDR2 SYGVKD. DNA of the CDR3: TGTGCCATCAGTGAGTCGGGCAGTTATGCCGGGGAGCTGTTTTTT. It translates to CAISESGSYAGELFF.

This clonotype has at least ten counts. CDR3 amino acids: CASSFPGASYEQYF. CDR3 sequence (DNA): TGCGCCAGCAGTTTCCCAGGGGCTTCCTACGAGCAGTACTTC. This chain links TRBV10-1 with TRBJ2-7; perhaps TRBD1 as D (6 bases). Germline-derived CDR1 and CDR2 are WNHNN and SYGVQD (reference sequence). The CDR3 is made up of 14 amino acids. The germline V and J ends were trimmed by 5 bases and 1 base, with 12 bases remaining between them.

The chain is built from TRBV7-2 and TRBJ1-4; possibly TRBD1 for D (6 bases). Looked up from germline, CDR1 is SGHTA and CDR2 is FQGNSA. The V and J ends lost 5 bases and 4 bases respectively, with 14 bases between them. This CDR3 region has 15 residues. CDR3 sequence reads: CASSQGRQVNEKLFF. DNA of the CDR3: TGTGCCAGCAGCCAAGGGAGACAGGTTAATGAAAAACTGTTTTTT.

There are a few counts of this clonotype. J is TRBJ2-5 and V is TRBV18; D gene unclear. CDR1 is KGHSH and CDR2 is LQKENI in the germline V gene. Deletions cut 6 bases from V and 1 base from J, with 15 bases between. This CDR3 contains 15 residues. In nucleotides, the CDR3 is TGTGCCAGCTCTAATTCCCCCGCAGCCCAAGAGACCCAGTACTTC. Translating gives CASSNSPAAQETQYF.

This clonotype was found many times. The rearrangement uses TRBV28 and TRBJ2-7, with 7 bases identical to TRBD1. The germline gives CDR1 MDHEN, CDR2 SYDVKM. Trimming at V came to 7 bases and at J to 13 bases, leaving 10 bases not matched to a gene. CDR3 length equals 11 residues. CDR3 sequence (DNA): TGTGCCAGCACTCACCGGGACAGAGGATACTTC. Translated: CASTHRDRGYF.

This clonotype has a count of ten or more. This sequence joins TRBV5-5 and TRBJ2-1; 9 bases match TRBD2. The CDR3 is 15 amino acids. J lost 5 bases, V lost 4 bases, and 7 bases had no gene match. Germline values: CDR1 SGHKS, CDR2 YYEKEE (reference sequence). The CDR3 loop reads CASSLGTSYDNEQFF. The CDR3 DNA is TGTGCCAGCAGCCTCGGGACTAGCTACGACAATGAGCAGTTCTTC.

This clonotype was counted at least ten times. The V call is TRBV10-2, the J call TRBJ2-1; TRBD2 matches at 8 bases. The CDR3 length is 14 residues. Germline V lookup: CDR1 WSHSY, CDR2 SAAADI. Trimming at V came to 6 bases and at J to 8 bases, leaving 9 bases not matched to a gene. The chain's CDR3 is CASSPGLAGDEQFF. The DNA for the CDR3 is TGCGCCAGCAGCCCCGGGCTAGCGGGCGATGAGCAGTTCTTC.

At least ten counts were recorded for this clonotype. The V gene is TRBV5-1, the J gene TRBJ1-2; D is unclear. The CDR3 runs to 14 residues. Germline lookup yields CDR1 SGHRS and CDR2 YFSETQ. V lost 1 base, J lost 2 bases, and 9 bases lay in between. The CDR3 sequence is CASSLSSDNYGYTF. DNA of the CDR3: TGCGCCAGCAGCTTGAGTTCGGACAACTATGGCTACACCTTC. The full variable domain, rest sourced from reference TRBV5-1 and TRBJ1-2, is KAGVTQTPRYLIKTRGQQVTLSCSPISGHRSVSWYQQTPGQGLQFLFEYFSETQRNKGNFPGRFSGRQFSNSRSEMNVSTLELGDSALYLCASSLSSDNYGYTFGSGTRLTVV.

This clonotype was detected ten times or more. V is TRBV29-1 and J is TRBJ1-3; D is ambiguous. Trimming pared 7 bases from V and 2 bases from J, leaving 9 bases between. CDR3 size: 12 residues. Germline values: CDR1 SQVTM, CDR2 ANQGSEA. The chain's CDR3 is CSAQEAGNTIYF. The DNA for the CDR3 is TGCAGCGCCCAGGAGGCTGGAAACACCATATATTTT.

This clonotype showed up many times. This rearrangement joins TRBV20-1 to TRBJ1-2; 11 nucleotides align to TRBD1. With 6 bases clipped from V and 6 bases from J, the junction kept 12 bases outside the gene matches. The CDR3 contains 15 residues. Germline loops: CDR1 DFQATT, CDR2 SNEGSKA (reference sequence). CDR3: CSARPAGQGGNGYTF. The CDR3 DNA reads TGCAGTGCCCGACCGGCGGGACAGGGGGGGAATGGCTACACCTTC.

The rearrangement links TRBV7-2 to TRBJ2-3; the D gene is possibly TRBD1 (5 bases). The V end was cut by 1 base, the J end by 2 bases, with 10 bases between. Germline V lookup: CDR1 SGHTA, CDR2 FQGNSA. The CDR3 is 15 residues long. As DNA, the CDR3 is TGTGCCAGCAGCTTAGGCGCAGGACACACAGATACGCAGTATTTT. Translating it yields CASSLGAGHTDTQYF.

This clonotype was detected many times. The chain carries TRBV7-9 and TRBJ2-7, with a tentative D call TRBD2 (6 bases). The CDR3 covers 14 residues. CDR1 and CDR2 from the germline V gene are SEHNR and FQNEAQ (reference sequence). Trimming shortened V by 5 bases and J by 2 bases, and 13 bases separated the two germline ends. The CDR3 region is CASSRDLIPYEQYF. DNA of the CDR3: TGTGCCAGCAGCAGGGACTTGATTCCCTACGAGCAGTACTTC.

This clonotype was detected many times. The V and J genes are TRBV5-1 and TRBJ2-1; no clear D. Germline lookup yields CDR1 SGHRS and CDR2 YFSETQ. V was trimmed by 0 bases and J by 3 bases, leaving 4 bases between them. The CDR3 is 13 residues long. Here the CDR3 reads CASSLDNYNEQFF. For the CDR3, the DNA is TGCGCCAGCAGCTTGGACAACTACAATGAGCAGTTCTTC.